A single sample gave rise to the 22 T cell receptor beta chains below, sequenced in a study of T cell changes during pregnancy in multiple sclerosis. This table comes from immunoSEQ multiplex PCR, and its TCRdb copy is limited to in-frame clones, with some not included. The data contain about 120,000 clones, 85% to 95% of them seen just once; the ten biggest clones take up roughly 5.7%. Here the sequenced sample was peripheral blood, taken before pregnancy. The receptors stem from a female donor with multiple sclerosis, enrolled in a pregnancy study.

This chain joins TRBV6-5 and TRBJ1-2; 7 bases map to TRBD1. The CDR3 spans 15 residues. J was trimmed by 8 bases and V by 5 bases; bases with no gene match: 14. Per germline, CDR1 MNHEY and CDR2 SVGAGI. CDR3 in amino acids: CASSRAAGGMGGYTF. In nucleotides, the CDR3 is TGTGCCAGCAGTCGTGCGGCAGGGGGAATGGGGGGCTACACCTTC.

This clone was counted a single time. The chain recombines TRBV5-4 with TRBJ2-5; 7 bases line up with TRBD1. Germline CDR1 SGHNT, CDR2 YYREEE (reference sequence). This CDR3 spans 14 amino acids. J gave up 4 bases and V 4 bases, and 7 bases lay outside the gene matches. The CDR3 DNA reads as TGTGCCAGCAGCCCGGGACAGCCAACAGAGACCCAGTACTTC. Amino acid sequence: CASSPGQPTETQYF.

The CDR3: CASSPGTANVYGYTF. For the CDR3, the DNA is TGTGCCAGCAGCCCCGGGACAGCTAATGTCTATGGCTACACCTTC. The J gene is TRBJ1-2, the V gene TRBV7-3; 7 nucleotides agree with TRBD1. CDR1 is SGHTA and CDR2 is FQGTGA in the germline V gene. The length of the CDR3 is 15 residues. V was clipped by 5 bases and J by 4 bases; unmatched bases: 10.

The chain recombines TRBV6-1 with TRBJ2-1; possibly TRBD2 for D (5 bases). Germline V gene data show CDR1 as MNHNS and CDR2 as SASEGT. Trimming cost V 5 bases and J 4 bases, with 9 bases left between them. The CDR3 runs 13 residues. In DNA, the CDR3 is TGTGCCAGCAGTAGCGGCTCGTACAATGAGCAGTTCTTC. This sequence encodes CASSSGSYNEQFF.

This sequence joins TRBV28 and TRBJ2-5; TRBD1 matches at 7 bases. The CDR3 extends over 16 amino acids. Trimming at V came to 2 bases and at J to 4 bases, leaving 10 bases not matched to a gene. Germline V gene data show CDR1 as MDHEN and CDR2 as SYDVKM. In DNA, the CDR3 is TGTGCCAGCAGTTTAGGTACAGGGGAAAGTGTAGAGACCCAGTACTTC. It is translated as CASSLGTGESVETQYF. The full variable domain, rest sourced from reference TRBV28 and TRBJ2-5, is DVKVTQSSRYLVKRTGEKVFLECVQDMDHENMFWYRQDPGLGLRLIYFSYDVKMKEKGDIPEGYSVSREKKERFSLILESASTNQTSMYLCASSLGTGESVETQYFGPGTRLLVL.

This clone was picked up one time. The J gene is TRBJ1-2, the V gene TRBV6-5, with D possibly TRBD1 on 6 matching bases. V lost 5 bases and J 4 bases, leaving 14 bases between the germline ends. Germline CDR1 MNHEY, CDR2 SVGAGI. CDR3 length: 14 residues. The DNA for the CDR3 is TGTGCCAGCAGTGAACAGGGTATTGGCTATGGCTACACCTTC. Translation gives CASSEQGIGYGYTF.

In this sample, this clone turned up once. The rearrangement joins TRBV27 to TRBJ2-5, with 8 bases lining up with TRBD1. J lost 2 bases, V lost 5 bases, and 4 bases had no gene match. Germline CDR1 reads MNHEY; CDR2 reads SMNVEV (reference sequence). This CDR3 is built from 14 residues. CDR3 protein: CASSTRTGQETQYF. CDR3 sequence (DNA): TGTGCCAGCAGTACTCGGACAGGGCAAGAGACCCAGTACTTC.

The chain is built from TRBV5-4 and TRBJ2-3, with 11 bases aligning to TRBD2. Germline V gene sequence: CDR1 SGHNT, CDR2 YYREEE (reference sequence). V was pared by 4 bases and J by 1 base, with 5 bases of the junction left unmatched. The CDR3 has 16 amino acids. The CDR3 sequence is CASSRGTSGRTDTQYF. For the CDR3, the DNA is TGTGCCAGCAGCCGGGGGACTAGCGGTCGCACAGATACGCAGTATTTT.

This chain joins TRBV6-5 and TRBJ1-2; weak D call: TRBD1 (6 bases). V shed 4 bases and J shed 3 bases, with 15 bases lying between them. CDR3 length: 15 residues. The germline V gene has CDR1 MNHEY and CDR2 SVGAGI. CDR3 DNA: TGTGCCAGCAGTTCAAAATACAGGGCCTACTATGGCTACACCTTC. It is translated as CASSSKYRAYYGYTF.

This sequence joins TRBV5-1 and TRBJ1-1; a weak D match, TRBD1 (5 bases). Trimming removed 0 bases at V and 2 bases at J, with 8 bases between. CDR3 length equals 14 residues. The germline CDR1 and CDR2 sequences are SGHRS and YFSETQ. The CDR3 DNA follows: TGCGCCAGCAGCTTGGAACAGGTCAACACTGAAGCTTTCTTT. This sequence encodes CASSLEQVNTEAFF.

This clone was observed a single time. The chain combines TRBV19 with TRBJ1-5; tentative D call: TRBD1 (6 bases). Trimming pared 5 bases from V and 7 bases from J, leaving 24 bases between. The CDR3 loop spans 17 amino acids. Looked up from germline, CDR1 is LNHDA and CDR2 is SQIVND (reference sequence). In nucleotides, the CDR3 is TGTGCCAGTAGTCTGGACGAGGGTACAGGGATCGGCCAGCCCCAGCATTTT. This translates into CASSLDEGTGIGQPQHF.

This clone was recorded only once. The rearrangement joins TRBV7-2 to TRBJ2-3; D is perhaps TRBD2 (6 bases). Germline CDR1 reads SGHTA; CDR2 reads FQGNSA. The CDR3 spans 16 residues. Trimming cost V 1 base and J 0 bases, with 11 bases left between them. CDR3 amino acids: CASSLDLAPSTDTQYF. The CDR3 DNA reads TGTGCCAGCAGCTTAGATCTAGCGCCAAGCACAGATACGCAGTATTTT.

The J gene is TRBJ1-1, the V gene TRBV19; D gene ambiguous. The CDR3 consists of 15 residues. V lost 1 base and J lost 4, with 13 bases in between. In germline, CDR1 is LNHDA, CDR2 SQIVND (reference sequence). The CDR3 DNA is TGTGCCAGTAGTATAGGAGGCAGTGTAACCACTGAAGCTTTCTTT. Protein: CASSIGGSVTTEAFF.

CDR3 in DNA: TGTGCCAGCAGTCCATACAGGGGCACTGAAGCTTTCTTT. Its translation: CASSPYRGTEAFF. The V gene is TRBV27, the J gene TRBJ1-1; 7 bases map to TRBD1. Trimming cost V 5 bases and J 4 bases; bases outside gene matches: 4. The CDR3 spans 13 residues. Germline V gene sequence: CDR1 MNHEY, CDR2 SMNVEV (reference sequence).

CDR3 nucleotides: TGCGCCAGCAGCTTGGCAGGGGGGCAGCATGGCTACACCTTC. Translation gives CASSLAGGQHGYTF. V and J are TRBV5-1 and TRBJ1-2; 7 bases match TRBD1. V trimming: 0 bases; J trimming: 6 bases; junction bases outside the gene matches: 5. The CDR3 has 14 residues. In germline, CDR1 is SGHRS, CDR2 YFSETQ. The full variable domain, in which reference TRBV5-1 and TRBJ1-2 provide the parts outside the CDR3, is KAGVTQTPRYLIKTRGQQVTLSCSPISGHRSVSWYQQTPGQGLQFLFEYFSETQRNKGNFPGRFSGRQFSNSRSEMNVSTLELGDSALYLCASSLAGGQHGYTFGSGTRLTVV.

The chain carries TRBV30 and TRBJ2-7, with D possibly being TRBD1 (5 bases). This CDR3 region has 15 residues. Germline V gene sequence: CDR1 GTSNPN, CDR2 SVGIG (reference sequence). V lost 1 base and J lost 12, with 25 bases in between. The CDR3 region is CAWSAEGAAGPSLYF. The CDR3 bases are TGTGCCTGGAGTGCCGAAGGGGCGGCAGGTCCATCACTGTACTTC.

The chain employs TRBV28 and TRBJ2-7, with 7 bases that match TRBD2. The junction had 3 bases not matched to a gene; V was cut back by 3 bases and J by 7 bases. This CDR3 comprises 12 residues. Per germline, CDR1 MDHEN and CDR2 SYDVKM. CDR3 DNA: TGTGCCAGCAGTTTTGGGGGAGGGGAGCAGTACTTC. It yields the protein CASSFGGGEQYF.

CDR3 coding DNA: TGCGCCAGCAGCCTGCGGAATTCACCCCTCCACTTT. This sequence encodes CASSLRNSPLHF. V is TRBV4-1 and J is TRBJ1-6; D unclear. CDR3 size: 12 residues. Trimming took off 4 bases at V and 7 bases at J, with 5 bases between the two ends. CDR1 and CDR2 from the germline V gene are MGHRA and YSYEKL.

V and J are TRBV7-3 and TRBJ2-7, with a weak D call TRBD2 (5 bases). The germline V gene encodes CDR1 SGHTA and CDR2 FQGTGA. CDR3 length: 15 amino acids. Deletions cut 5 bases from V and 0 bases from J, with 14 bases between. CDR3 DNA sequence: TGTGCCAGCAGCCCGGCAGGTGGAGGCTCCTACGAGCAGTACTTC. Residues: CASSPAGGGSYEQYF.

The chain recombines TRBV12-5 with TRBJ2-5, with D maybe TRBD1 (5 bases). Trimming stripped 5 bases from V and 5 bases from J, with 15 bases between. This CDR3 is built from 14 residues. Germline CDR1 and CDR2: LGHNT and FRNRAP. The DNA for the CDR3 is TGTGCTAGTGGTACAGGTCTGGCCGATGAGACCCAGTACTTC. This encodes CASGTGLADETQYF.

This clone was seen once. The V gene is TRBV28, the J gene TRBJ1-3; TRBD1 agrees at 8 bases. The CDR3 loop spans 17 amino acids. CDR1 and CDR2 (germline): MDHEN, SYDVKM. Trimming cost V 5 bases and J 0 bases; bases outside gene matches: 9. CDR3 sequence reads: CASSPRDRSFSGNTIYF. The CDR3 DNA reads TGTGCCAGCAGTCCGAGGGACAGGTCCTTCTCTGGAAACACCATATATTTT.

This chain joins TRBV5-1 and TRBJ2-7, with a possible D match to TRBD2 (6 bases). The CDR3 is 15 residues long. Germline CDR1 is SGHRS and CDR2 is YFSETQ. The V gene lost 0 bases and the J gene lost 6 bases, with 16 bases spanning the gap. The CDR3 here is CASSLVRDSPAEQYF. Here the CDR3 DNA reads TGCGCCAGCAGCTTGGTTAGGGACTCCCCGGCCGAGCAGTACTTC.